What follows are 21 T cell receptor beta chains derived from one specimen sequenced in a study of cytomegalovirus exposure and HLA in healthy donors. The PCR used 60 Vbeta and 13 Jbeta primers. The repertoire was sequenced with immunoSEQ multiplex PCR; TCRdb's copy has only in-frame clones and lacks some. The sample lists about 150,000 clones; approximately 81% were seen once. What was sequenced was PBMCs. Receptor source: a boy younger than 10 in good health and CMV-seronegative.

V and J are TRBV11-1 and TRBJ2-1, with TRBD1 matching 11 bases. The CDR3 sequence is 15 residues long. The trim removed 3 bases at V and 7 bases at J, leaving 5 bases unmatched. Looked up from germline, CDR1 is SGHAT and CDR2 is FQDESV (reference sequence). CDR3 DNA: TGTGCCAGCAGCTTGGCTGGGACAGGGGGAAATGAGCAGTTCTTC. As protein: CASSLAGTGGNEQFF.

The chain recombines TRBV19 with TRBJ1-4; possibly TRBD1 for D (6 bases). The CDR3 length is 14 residues. Trimming removed 5 bases at V and 5 bases at J, with 12 bases between. CDR1 LNHDA and CDR2 SQIVND come from the germline V gene (reference sequence). DNA for the CDR3: TGTGCCAGTAGTGCGAGACAGGAGAATGAAAAACTGTTTTTT. Protein sequence: CASSARQENEKLFF.

The V gene is TRBV27, the J gene TRBJ2-7; 7 bases map to TRBD1. The length of the CDR3 is 15 residues. CDR1 is MNHEY, CDR2 SMNVEV, per germline (reference sequence). Unmatched junction bases numbered 7, after V lost 3 bases and J lost 2 bases. CDR3 in DNA: TGTGCCAGCAGTTTCGTCCACAGGGGACCCTACGAGCAGTACTTC. The encoded protein is CASSFVHRGPYEQYF.

CDR3 in amino acids: CAWAGAVDSNQPQHF. The CDR3 bases are TGTGCCTGGGCGGGGGCAGTCGACAGCAATCAGCCCCAGCATTTT. The chain combines TRBV30 with TRBJ1-5, with D maybe TRBD1 (6 bases). The V gene lost 5 bases and the J gene lost 1 base, with 15 bases spanning the gap. This CDR3 is built from 15 residues. Germline V gene lookup returns CDR1 GTSNPN and CDR2 SVGIG (reference sequence). Based on the CDR3 plus reference TRBV30 and TRBJ1-5, the full variable domain is SQTIHQWPATLVQPVGSPLSLECTVEGTSNPNLYWYRQAAGRGLQLLFYSVGIGQISSEVPQNLSASRPQDRQFILSSKKLLLSDSGFYLCAWAGAVDSNQPQHFGDGTRLSIL.

The gene calls are TRBV6-5 and TRBJ2-3; 7 nucleotides match TRBD1. Germline CDR1 reads MNHEY; CDR2 reads SVGAGI. The CDR3 is made up of 15 amino acids. J lost 0 bases, V lost 6 bases, and 6 bases had no gene match. CDR3 loop: CASSLQGPSTDTQYF. Written as DNA, the CDR3 is TGTGCCAGCAGCCTACAGGGGCCTAGCACAGATACGCAGTATTTT.

The J gene is TRBJ2-1, the V gene TRBV9; TRBD1 might be the D (6 bases). Germline V gene data show CDR1 as SGDLS and CDR2 as YYNGEE. Trimming stripped 3 bases from V and 12 bases from J, with 13 bases between. The CDR3 runs 12 residues. CDR3 nucleotide sequence: TGTGCCAGCAGCGCACAACAGGGTACGCAGTTCTTC. Protein sequence: CASSAQQGTQFF.

This clone was counted only a few times. The V gene is TRBV5-4, the J gene TRBJ2-7; 8 nucleotides line up with TRBD1. Trimming cost V 3 bases and J 3 bases; bases outside gene matches: 8. From germline, CDR1 is SGHNT and CDR2 YYREEE (reference sequence). The CDR3 has 15 amino acids. This CDR3 is CASSSPQGAYYEQYF. The CDR3 nucleotides are TGTGCCAGCAGCTCTCCCCAGGGGGCTTACTACGAGCAGTACTTC.

Comment on this clone: Other DNA sequences in this sample translate to the same CDR3. V gene TRBV6-5 combines with J gene TRBJ2-7; 9 nucleotides agree with TRBD1. Germline-derived CDR1 and CDR2 are MNHEY and SVGAGI. CDR3 length: 13 amino acids. V lost 2 bases to trimming and J lost 6 bases; unmatched junction nucleotides: 2. The CDR3 DNA reads as TGTGCCAGCAGTTACCAGACAGGGGGCGAGCAGTACTTC. This codes for CASSYQTGGEQYF.

This CDR3 is CASSDPPIPRDEKLFF. DNA of the CDR3: TGTGCCAGCAGTGACCCGCCGATCCCCCGGGATGAAAAACTGTTTTTT. This sequence joins TRBV2 and TRBJ1-4; D not resolved. The germline V and J ends were trimmed by 3 bases and 6 bases, with 17 bases remaining between them. Looked up from germline, CDR1 is SNHLY and CDR2 is FYNNEI. The CDR3 sequence is 16 residues long.

Only one count was recorded for this clone. The rearrangement links TRBV10-3 to TRBJ1-5; 8 nucleotides agree with TRBD1. The CDR3 sequence is 16 residues long. Germline V gene data show CDR1 as ENHRY and CDR2 as SYGVKD. Trimming cost V 10 bases and J 3 bases; bases outside gene matches: 14. For the CDR3, the DNA is TGTGCCACGAAACCCTCAAGGACAGGGAACAATCAGCCCCAGCATTTT. It encodes CATKPSRTGNNQPQHF.

This chain joins TRBV5-5 and TRBJ2-2, with 8 bases matching TRBD1. Losses at the gene ends were 1 base for V and 7 bases for J; bases not matched to a gene: 12. The CDR3 is 17 amino acids. The V gene's germline CDR1 is SGHKS and CDR2 YYEKEE (reference sequence). CDR3 bases: TGTGCCAGCAGCTTGTGGTCCGGGACAGGAGTAAGCGGGGAGCTGTTTTTT. It codes for CASSLWSGTGVSGELFF. The entire variable domain, with the rest obtained from reference TRBV5-5 and TRBJ2-2, is as follows: DAGVTQSPTHLIKTRGQQVTLRCSPISGHKSVSWYQQVLGQGPQFIFQYYEKEERGRGNFPDRFSARQFPNYSSELNVNALLLGDSALYLCASSLWSGTGVSGELFFGEGSRLTVL.

The chain is built from TRBV18 and TRBJ2-2, with D uncertain. V lost 1 base and J lost 3, with 9 bases in between. CDR1 and CDR2 (germline): KGHSH, LQKENI. The CDR3 sequence is 15 residues long. CDR3 bases: TGTGCCAGCTCACCACGGGCGTACTACACCGGGGAGCTGTTTTTT. Translated, it gives CASSPRAYYTGELFF.

The chain is built from TRBV11-2 and TRBJ1-4; the D gene is possibly TRBD1 (6 bases). Trimming left V 5 bases short and J 6 bases short, with 13 bases between. Per the germline V gene, CDR1 is SGHAT and CDR2 is FQNNGV. The length of the CDR3 is 14 residues. CDR3 protein: CASSLTGMDEKLFF. The CDR3 DNA reads TGTGCCAGCAGCCTAACAGGGATGGATGAAAAACTGTTTTTT.

The chain joins TRBV4-1 to TRBJ2-3; 9 positions match TRBD1. V lost 4 bases to trimming and J lost 0 bases; unmatched junction nucleotides: 8. Germline CDR1 and CDR2: MGHRA and YSYEKL. There are 17 residues in the CDR3. The CDR3 bases are TGCGCCAGCAGCCTTCGCCTAGACAGGGGGAGCACAGATACGCAGTATTTT. Its protein product is CASSLRLDRGSTDTQYF.

This chain connects TRBV2 to TRBJ1-1, with a possible D match to TRBD1 (5 bases). V was clipped by 4 bases and J by 4 bases, with 10 bases between them. This CDR3 is 13 amino acids long. Looked up from germline, CDR1 is SNHLY and CDR2 is FYNNEI. The DNA of the CDR3 is TGTGCCAGCAGTGCGGGGGGGATCACTGAAGCTTTCTTT. Its translation: CASSAGGITEAFF.

The chain carries TRBV4-1 and TRBJ2-1; TRBD2 aligns across 11 bases. The trim removed 0 bases at V and 10 bases at J, leaving 5 bases unmatched. Germline V gene sequence: CDR1 MGHRA, CDR2 YSYEKL. The length of the CDR3 is 15 residues. The CDR3 protein is CASSQETSGSGEQFF. DNA for the CDR3: TGCGCCAGCAGCCAAGAAACTAGCGGGAGTGGGGAGCAGTTCTTC.

This clone was observed a single time. This sequence joins TRBV5-4 and TRBJ2-7; 10 nucleotides line up with TRBD2. In germline, CDR1 is SGHNT, CDR2 YYREEE (reference sequence). The CDR3 sequence is 14 residues long. The trim removed 0 bases at V and 6 bases at J, leaving 3 bases unmatched. The CDR3 region is CASSLGLAGVEQYF. DNA of the CDR3: TGTGCCAGCAGCTTGGGGCTAGCGGGAGTCGAGCAGTACTTC.

The chain is built from TRBV28 and TRBJ1-4; D uncertain. The CDR3 extends over 18 amino acids. From germline, CDR1 is MDHEN and CDR2 SYDVKM. Trimming removed 3 bases from V and 0 bases from J, with 17 bases in between. CDR3 coding DNA: TGTGCCAGCAGTTTTTCCGTGTGGCCGTCTTCAACTAATGAAAAACTGTTTTTT. Its translation is CASSFSVWPSSTNEKLFF. The whole variable domain, remainder taken from reference TRBV28 and TRBJ1-4, is DVKVTQSSRYLVKRTGEKVFLECVQDMDHENMFWYRQDPGLGLRLIYFSYDVKMKEKGDIPEGYSVSREKKERFSLILESASTNQTSMYLCASSFSVWPSSTNEKLFFGSGTQLSVL.

The genes are TRBV28 and TRBJ2-5, with TRBD2 as a possible D gene (5 bases). CDR1 and CDR2 from the germline V gene are MDHEN and SYDVKM. The length of the CDR3 is 16 residues. V lost 3 bases and J lost 1, with 15 bases in between. CDR3 loop: CASSFTRLRVQETQYF. Written as DNA, the CDR3 is TGTGCCAGCAGTTTCACTCGATTGAGGGTCCAAGAGACCCAGTACTTC.

The chain employs TRBV7-8 and TRBJ2-3; a possible D gene is TRBD2 (6 bases). Germline CDR1 and CDR2: SGHVS and FQNEAQ. CDR3 length equals 16 residues. V lost 7 bases, J lost 1 base, and 18 bases lay in between. Written as DNA, the CDR3 is TGTGCCAGCACCACCATGGGGGTAGCGGGCACAGATACGCAGTATTTT. This gives the protein CASTTMGVAGTDTQYF.

This clone was recorded a few times. The gene calls are TRBV7-9 and TRBJ2-1; no firm D call. There are 13 residues in the CDR3. The V gene's germline CDR1 is SEHNR and CDR2 FQNEAQ (reference sequence). Trimming pared 6 bases from V and 8 bases from J, leaving 14 bases between. CDR3 bases: TGTGCCAGCAGACCCATCCTGGGCGATGAGCAGTTCTTC. It is translated as CASRPILGDEQFF.